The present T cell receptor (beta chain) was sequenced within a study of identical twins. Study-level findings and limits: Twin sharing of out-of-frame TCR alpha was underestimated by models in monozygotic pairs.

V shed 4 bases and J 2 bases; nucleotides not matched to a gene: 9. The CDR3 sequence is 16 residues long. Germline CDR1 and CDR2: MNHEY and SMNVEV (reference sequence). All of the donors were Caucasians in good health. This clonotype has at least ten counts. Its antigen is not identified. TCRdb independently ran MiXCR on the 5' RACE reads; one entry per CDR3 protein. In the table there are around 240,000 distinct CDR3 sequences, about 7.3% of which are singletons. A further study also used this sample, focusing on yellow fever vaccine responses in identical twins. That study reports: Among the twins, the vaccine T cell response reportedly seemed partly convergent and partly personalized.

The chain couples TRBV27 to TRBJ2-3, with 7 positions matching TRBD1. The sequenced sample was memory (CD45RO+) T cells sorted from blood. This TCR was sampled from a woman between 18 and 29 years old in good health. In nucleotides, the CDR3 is TGTGCCAGCAGTTATAAGACAGGGCGACCCACAGATACGCAGTATTTT. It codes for CASSYKTGRPTDTQYF.